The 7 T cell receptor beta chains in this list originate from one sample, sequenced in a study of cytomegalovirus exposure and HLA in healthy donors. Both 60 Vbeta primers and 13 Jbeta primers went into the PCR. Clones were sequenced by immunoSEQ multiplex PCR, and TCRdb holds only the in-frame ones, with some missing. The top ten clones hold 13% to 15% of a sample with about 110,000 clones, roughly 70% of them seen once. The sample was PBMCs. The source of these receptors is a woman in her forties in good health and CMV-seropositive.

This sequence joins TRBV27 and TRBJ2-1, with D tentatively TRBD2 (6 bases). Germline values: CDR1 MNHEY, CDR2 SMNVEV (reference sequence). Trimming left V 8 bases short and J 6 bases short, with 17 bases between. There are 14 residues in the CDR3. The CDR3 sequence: CASGPGGLRNEQFF. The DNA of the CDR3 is TGTGCCAGCGGGCCTGGGGGACTCCGCAATGAGCAGTTCTTC.

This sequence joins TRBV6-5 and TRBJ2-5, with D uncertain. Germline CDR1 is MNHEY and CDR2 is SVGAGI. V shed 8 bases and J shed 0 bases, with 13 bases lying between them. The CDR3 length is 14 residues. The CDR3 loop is CASGENTHQETQYF. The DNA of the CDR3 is TGTGCCAGCGGAGAGAATACGCACCAAGAGACCCAGTACTTC.

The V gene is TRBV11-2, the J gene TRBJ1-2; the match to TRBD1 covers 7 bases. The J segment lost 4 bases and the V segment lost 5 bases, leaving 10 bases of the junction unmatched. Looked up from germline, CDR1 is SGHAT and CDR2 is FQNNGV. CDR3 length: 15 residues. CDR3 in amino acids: CASSKPGQRTYGYTF. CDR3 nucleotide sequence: TGTGCCAGCAGCAAACCGGGACAGAGAACCTATGGCTACACCTTC.

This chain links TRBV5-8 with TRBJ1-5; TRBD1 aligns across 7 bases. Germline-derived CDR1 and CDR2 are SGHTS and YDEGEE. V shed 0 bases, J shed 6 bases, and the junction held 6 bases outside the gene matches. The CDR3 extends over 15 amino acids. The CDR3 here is CASSLDRGSGQPQHF. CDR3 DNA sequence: TGTGCCAGCAGCTTGGACAGGGGTTCAGGTCAGCCCCAGCATTTT.

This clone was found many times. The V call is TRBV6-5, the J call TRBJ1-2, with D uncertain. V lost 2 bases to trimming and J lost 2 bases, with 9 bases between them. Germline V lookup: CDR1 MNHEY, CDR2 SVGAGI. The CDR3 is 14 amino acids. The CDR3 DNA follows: TGTGCCAGCAGTTACGGACTGGAAAACTATGGCTACACCTTC. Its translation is CASSYGLENYGYTF.

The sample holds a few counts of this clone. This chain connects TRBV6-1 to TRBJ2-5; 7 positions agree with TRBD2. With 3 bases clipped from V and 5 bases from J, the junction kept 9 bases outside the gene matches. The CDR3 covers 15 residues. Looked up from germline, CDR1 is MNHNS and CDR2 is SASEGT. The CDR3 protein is CASSDWTSGGETQYF. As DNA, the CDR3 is TGTGCCAGCAGTGACTGGACTAGTGGTGGTGAGACCCAGTACTTC.

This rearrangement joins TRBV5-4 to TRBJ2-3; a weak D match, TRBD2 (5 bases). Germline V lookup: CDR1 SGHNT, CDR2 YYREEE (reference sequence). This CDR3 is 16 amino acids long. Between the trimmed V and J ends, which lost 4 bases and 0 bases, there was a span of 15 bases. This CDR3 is CASSPEGYKSTDTQYF. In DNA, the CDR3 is TGTGCCAGCAGCCCAGAGGGTTACAAAAGCACAGATACGCAGTATTTT. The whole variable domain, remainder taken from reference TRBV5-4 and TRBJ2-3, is ETGVTQSPTHLIKTRGQQVTLRCSSQSGHNTVSWYQQALGQGPQFIFQYYREEENGRGNFPPRFSGLQFPNYSSELNVNALELDDSALYLCASSPEGYKSTDTQYFGPGTRLTVL.